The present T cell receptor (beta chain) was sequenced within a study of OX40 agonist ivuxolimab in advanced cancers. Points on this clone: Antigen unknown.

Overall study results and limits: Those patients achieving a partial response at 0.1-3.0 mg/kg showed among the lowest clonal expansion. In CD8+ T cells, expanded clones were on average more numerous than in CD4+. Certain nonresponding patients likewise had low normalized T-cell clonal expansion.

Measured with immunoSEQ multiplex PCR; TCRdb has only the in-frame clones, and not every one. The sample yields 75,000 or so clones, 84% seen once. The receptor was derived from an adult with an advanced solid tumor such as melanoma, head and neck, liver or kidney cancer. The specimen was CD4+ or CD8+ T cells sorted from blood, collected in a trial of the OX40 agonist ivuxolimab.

CDR3 sequence (DNA): TGTGCCAGCAGCCCCACAGGGAAGAACTACGAGCAGTACTTC. Protein: CASSPTGKNYEQYF. The chain recombines TRBV28 with TRBJ2-7, with D perhaps TRBD1 (6 bases). Germline V gives CDR1 MDHEN, CDR2 SYDVKM. The CDR3 consists of 14 residues. With 6 bases removed from V and 3 bases from J, the gap between germline ends came to 15 bases.